Listed below are T cell receptor beta chains from one sample, sequenced in a study of CD8+ T cells in alopecia areata. Using immunoSEQ multiplex PCR, the repertoire was profiled, and TCRdb retains in-frame clones only, with some absent. The data contain 100,000 to 150,000 clones, 49% of them singletons. The sequenced sample was CD8+ T cells sorted from blood, obtained at week 0. These TCRs come from a human donor with alopecia areata. Both conserved end residues are part of each CDR3. The D gene is left open where the match is weak. Expanded clones are given a class, and other clones once, few, many or no size at all.

D gene	V gene	clone size	CDR3 length	J gene	CDR3 protein	CDR3 DNA
NA	TRBV29-1	NA	14	TRBJ2-2	CSADGFEDTGELFF	TGCAGCGCCGACGGTTTTGAGGACACCGGGGAGCTGTTTTTT
TRBD2	TRBV7-8	NA	18	TRBJ2-3	CASSLVISGGAGTDTQYF	TGTGCCAGCAGCTTAGTGATTAGCGGGGGGGCCGGCACAGATACGCAGTATTTT
NA	TRBV4-2	many	14	TRBJ2-4	CASSPALDNSIQYF	TGTGCCAGCAGCCCGGCTCTGGACAATAGCATTCAGTACTTC
NA	TRBV27	NA	13	TRBJ1-2	CASSPRQNYGYTF	TGTGCCAGCAGTCCTCGGCAGAACTATGGCTACACCTTC
NA	TRBV5-1	NA	15	TRBJ1-1	CASSRGAGKPTEAFF	TGCGCCAGCAGCCGTGGAGCGGGTAAACCCACTGAAGCTTTCTTT
NA	TRBV11-2	few	12	TRBJ2-1	CASSLSGNEQFF	TGTGCCAGCAGCTTATCGGGCAATGAGCAGTTCTTC
TRBD2	TRBV9	NA	15	TRBJ2-5	CASSVAGGTQETQYF	TGTGCCAGCAGCGTAGCCGGGGGGACTCAAGAGACCCAGTACTTC
NA	TRBV7-9	NA	14	TRBJ1-2	CASSFDANRGGYTF	TGTGCCAGCAGCTTTGATGCAAACAGAGGTGGCTACACCTTC
TRBD1	TRBV4-3	NA	18	TRBJ1-2	CASSHSLGEEGARYGYTF	TGCGCCAGCAGCCACTCTTTAGGGGAAGAGGGGGCAAGGTATGGCTACACCTTC
NA	TRBV4-2	NA	15	TRBJ1-1	CASSLVGEGVTEAFF	TGTGCCAGCAGCTTGGTAGGGGAGGGGGTCACTGAAGCTTTCTTT
NA	TRBV5-1	NA	14	TRBJ2-3	CASSLGRVADTQYF	TGCGCCAGCAGCTTGGGCAGGGTAGCGGATACGCAGTATTTT
TRBD1	TRBV13	NA	16	TRBJ2-7	CASSLGPGQGAHEQYF	TGTGCCAGCAGCTTAGGGCCGGGACAGGGGGCCCACGAGCAGTACTTC
TRBD1	TRBV29-1	NA	14	TRBJ1-1	CSVQDRLLNTEAFF	TGCAGCGTCCAGGACAGGCTTTTGAACACTGAAGCTTTCTTT
NA	TRBV2	few	13	TRBJ2-1	CASRWTENNEQFF	TGTGCCAGCAGGTGGACAGAGAACAATGAGCAGTTCTTC
NA	TRBV14	NA	13	TRBJ2-7	CASSLQDSYEQYF	TGTGCCAGCAGCCTGCAGGACTCCTACGAGCAGTACTTC
TRBD2	TRBV2	once	17	TRBJ2-7	CASSYTSGGAPSYEQYF	TGTGCCAGCAGTTACACTAGCGGGGGGGCCCCATCCTACGAGCAGTACTTC
NA	TRBV6-1	NA	15	TRBJ2-2	CASSESVWATGELFF	TGTGCCAGCAGTGAAAGCGTGTGGGCCACCGGGGAGCTGTTTTTT